The 18 T cell receptor beta chains below were found in one sample sequenced in a study of shared T cell receptors in the human thymus. Here immunoSEQ multiplex PCR was the method, and the copy in TCRdb shows in-frame clones only, minus some. The table records approximately 760,000 clones, 75% to 90% of them present only once. This sample was shared with a second study, whose subject was human thymus T cells.

The sample taken for sequencing was thymocytes. Receptors were obtained from a girl less than two years old with a congenital heart defect.

The chain combines TRBV5-6 with TRBJ2-7; D is undetermined. This CDR3 region has 13 residues. Trimming cost V 0 bases and J 4 bases, with 8 bases left between them. Per germline, CDR1 SGHDT and CDR2 YYEEEE. CDR3 in DNA: TGTGCCAGCAGCTTGGCCCATTTGTACGAGCAGTACTTC. Translating it yields CASSLAHLYEQYF.

The V and J genes are TRBV6-1 and TRBJ2-2; 7 nucleotides match TRBD2. Germline V gene lookup returns CDR1 MNHNS and CDR2 SASEGT. The CDR3 contains 15 residues. V lost 4 bases and J lost 6; bases outside the gene matches: 8. The CDR3 sequence is CASSVRGERAGELFF. The CDR3 DNA is TGTGCCAGCAGTGTTCGGGGGGAGCGGGCCGGGGAGCTGTTTTTT.

The V and J genes are TRBV28 and TRBJ1-2; TRBD1 agrees at 7 bases. J gave up 5 bases and V 8 bases, and 5 bases lay outside the gene matches. This CDR3 is 12 amino acids long. The germline V gene has CDR1 MDHEN and CDR2 SYDVKM. In nucleotides, the CDR3 is TGTGCCAGCCTCGACAGGGAATATGGCTACACCTTC. Translating it yields CASLDREYGYTF.

The chain uses TRBV29-1 and TRBJ1-1; D not resolved. V lost 2 bases and J lost 8, with 12 bases in between. Germline V gene lookup returns CDR1 SQVTM and CDR2 ANQGSEA. The CDR3 has 12 amino acids. CDR3 DNA sequence: TGCAGCGTTGAAAAGCGGGCTCCAGAAGCTTTCTTT. Translating gives CSVEKRAPEAFF.

V and J are TRBV6-5 and TRBJ2-5; D might be TRBD1 (5 bases). Looked up from germline, CDR1 is MNHEY and CDR2 is SVGAGI. The CDR3 extends over 13 amino acids. V was shortened by 7 bases and J by 1 base, with 10 bases between the two germline ends. The CDR3 nucleotides are TGTGCCAGCAAATCAGGGTTCCAAGAGACCCAGTACTTC. It is translated as CASKSGFQETQYF.

The CDR3 region has the DNA TGTGCCAGCAGCTTGGTGAGGGACAGCACCTATGGCTACACCTTC. This gives the protein CASSLVRDSTYGYTF. The chain carries TRBV5-4 and TRBJ1-2, with 7 bases fitting TRBD1. Germline trimming cut 0 bases from V and 4 bases from J; bases unmatched to any gene: 6. The CDR3 is 15 residues long. Germline V gene lookup returns CDR1 SGHNT and CDR2 YYREEE (reference sequence).

This chain uses TRBV6-5 with TRBJ1-2, with D unclear. This CDR3 has 16 residues. CDR1 is MNHEY, CDR2 SVGAGI, per germline. Trimming stripped 0 bases from V and 4 bases from J, with 15 bases between. The CDR3 sequence: CASSYSWAGNSYGYTF. For the CDR3, the DNA is TGTGCCAGCAGTTACTCCTGGGCAGGAAATAGCTATGGCTACACCTTC.

A few counts support this clone. The chain uses TRBV27 and TRBJ2-7, with 7 bases fitting TRBD1. Per the germline V gene, CDR1 is MNHEY and CDR2 is SMNVEV (reference sequence). CDR3 length: 15 residues. Unmatched junction bases numbered 10, after V lost 5 bases and J lost 3 bases. The DNA for the CDR3 is TGTGCCAGCAGTAAACAGGGGTCGGGGAGCTACGAGCAGTACTTC. This gives the protein CASSKQGSGSYEQYF.

This clone was seen a single time. The chain joins TRBV6-5 to TRBJ1-1; the D is unclear. From germline, CDR1 is MNHEY and CDR2 SVGAGI. This CDR3 has 14 residues. Trimming shortened V by 0 bases and J by 1 base, and 6 bases separated the two germline ends. The CDR3 coding sequence is TGTGCCAGCAGTTACTCGCACAGGAACACTGAAGCTTTCTTT. Protein product: CASSYSHRNTEAFF.

The genes are TRBV5-1 and TRBJ1-2; 10 bases fit TRBD1. This CDR3 has 16 residues. Trimming took 4 bases from V and 5 from J; bases not matched to a gene: 11. Germline values: CDR1 SGHRS, CDR2 YFSETQ. For the CDR3, the DNA is TGCGCCAGCAGCCCGAGATGGGACAGGGGATCGTATGGCTACACCTTC. Protein sequence: CASSPRWDRGSYGYTF.

This sequence joins TRBV6-1 and TRBJ2-2; tentative D call: TRBD2 (6 bases). CDR3 length: 17 residues. Looked up from germline, CDR1 is MNHNS and CDR2 is SASEGT. Between the trimmed V and J ends, which lost 1 base and 3 bases, there was a span of 15 bases. Here the CDR3 DNA reads TGTGCCAGCAGTGAAGGGGGGGAAACGCCGGACACCGGGGAGCTGTTTTTT. Translated, it gives CASSEGGETPDTGELFF.

This sequence joins TRBV19 and TRBJ2-5; maybe TRBD1 (5 bases). Germline lookup yields CDR1 LNHDA and CDR2 SQIVND (reference sequence). Trimming shortened V by 5 bases and J by 2 bases, and 12 bases separated the two germline ends. The CDR3 runs 14 residues. CDR3 sequence reads: CASSPPRQQETQYF. The CDR3 DNA is TGTGCCAGTAGTCCCCCTCGACAGCAAGAGACCCAGTACTTC. The full variable domain, its missing parts supplied by reference TRBV19 and TRBJ2-5, is DGGITQSPKYLFRKEGQNVTLSCEQNLNHDAMYWYRQDPGQGLRLIYYSQIVNDFQKGDIAEGYSVSREKKESFPLTVTSAQKNPTAFYLCASSPPRQQETQYFGPGTRLLVL.

The chain couples TRBV7-6 to TRBJ2-5; 9 bases fit TRBD2. The germline gives CDR1 SGHVS, CDR2 FNYEAQ. With V trimmed by 2 bases and J by 1 base, 11 bases remained unmatched. The CDR3 consists of 18 residues. The CDR3 loop is CASSLSSAGGPSQETQYF. Written as DNA, the CDR3 is TGTGCCAGCAGCTTATCGTCCGCGGGGGGGCCGTCCCAAGAGACCCAGTACTTC.

This clone was observed a few times. V and J are TRBV15 and TRBJ1-3, with a weak D call TRBD1 (6 bases). V lost 2 bases and J lost 5, with 25 bases in between. CDR1 is LNHNV and CDR2 is YYDKDF in the germline V gene (reference sequence). This CDR3 comprises 19 residues. CDR3 DNA: TGTGCCACCAGCAGATGGGAGGGGACAACCAAGAAAACTAGAAACACCATATATTTT. It specifies CATSRWEGTTKKTRNTIYF. Full variable domain (remainder filled in from reference TRBV15 and TRBJ1-3): DAMVIQNPRYQVTQFGKPVTLSCSQTLNHNVMYWYQQKSSQAPKLLFHYYDKDFNNEADTPDNFQSRRPNTSFCFLDIRSPGLGDTAMYLCATSRWEGTTKKTRNTIYFGEGSWLTVV.

The chain recombines TRBV13 with TRBJ1-1, with TRBD1 as a possible D gene (6 bases). Per the germline V gene, CDR1 is PRHDT and CDR2 is FYEKMQ (reference sequence). V was shortened by 5 bases and J by 1 base, with 8 bases between the two germline ends. The CDR3 is 13 residues long. The CDR3 sequence is CASSQQGNTEAFF. CDR3 coding DNA: TGTGCCAGCAGCCAACAGGGGAACACTGAAGCTTTCTTT.

J is TRBJ1-2 and V is TRBV6-6; 9 bases agree with TRBD1. This CDR3 has 12 amino acids. J lost 8 bases, V lost 9 bases, and 7 bases had no gene match. Germline assignment: CDR1 MNHNY and CDR2 SVGAGI (reference sequence). The CDR3 loop reads CASTRQGGGYTF. The CDR3 DNA reads TGTGCCAGTACCCGACAGGGGGGAGGCTACACCTTC.

The V gene is TRBV7-6, the J gene TRBJ1-2, with unresolved D. This CDR3 has 14 residues. The germline V gene has CDR1 SGHVS and CDR2 FNYEAQ. The ends were cut back, 4 bases at V and 4 bases at J, with 13 bases in the middle. CDR3 sequence (DNA): TGTGCCAGCAGCTCAGCTGCCGGTGGCTATGGCTACACCTTC. This translates into CASSSAAGGYGYTF. Together with reference TRBV7-6 and TRBJ1-2, the CDR3 gives the full variable domain: GAGVSQSPRYKVTKRGQDVALRCDPISGHVSLYWYRQALGQGPEFLTYFNYEAQQDKSGLPNDRFSAERPEGSISTLTIQRTEQRDSAMYRCASSSAAGGYGYTFGSGTRLTVV.

This clone was counted once. V and J are TRBV6-5 and TRBJ2-4, with D possibly TRBD2 on 6 matching bases. Germline V gene sequence: CDR1 MNHEY, CDR2 SVGAGI. This CDR3 contains 16 residues. Trimming left V 2 bases short and J 7 bases short, with 18 bases between. CDR3 loop: CASSYGPGVQANIQYF. In nucleotides, the CDR3 is TGTGCCAGCAGTTACGGACCGGGGGTACAAGCCAACATTCAGTACTTC.